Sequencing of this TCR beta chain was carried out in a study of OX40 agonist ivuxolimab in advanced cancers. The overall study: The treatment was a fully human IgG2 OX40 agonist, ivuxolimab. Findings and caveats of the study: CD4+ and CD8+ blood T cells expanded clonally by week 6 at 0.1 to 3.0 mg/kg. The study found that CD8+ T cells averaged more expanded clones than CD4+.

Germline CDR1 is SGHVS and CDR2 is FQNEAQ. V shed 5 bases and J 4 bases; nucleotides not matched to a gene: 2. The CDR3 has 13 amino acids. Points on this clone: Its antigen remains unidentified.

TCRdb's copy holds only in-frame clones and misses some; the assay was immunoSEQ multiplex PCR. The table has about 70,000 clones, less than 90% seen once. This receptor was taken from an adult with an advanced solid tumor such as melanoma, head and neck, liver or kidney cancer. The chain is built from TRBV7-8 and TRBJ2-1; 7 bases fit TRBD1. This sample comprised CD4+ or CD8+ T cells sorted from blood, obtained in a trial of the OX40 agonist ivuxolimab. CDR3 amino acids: CASSGGQYNEQFF. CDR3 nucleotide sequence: TGTGCCAGCAGCGGGGGACAGTACAATGAGCAGTTCTTC.